These T cell receptor beta chains were read from a single sample in a study of T cell responses to AZD1222 COVID-19 vaccine. Generated by immunoSEQ multiplex PCR, the TCRdb table keeps only in-frame clones and is missing some. Of some 190,000 clones listed, more than 85% are singletons. The sample in question was peripheral blood, obtained 28 days after the second AZD1222 dose. The receptor source for this set is an adult who received the AZD1222 COVID-19 vaccine. Both conserved end residues are trimmed from each CDR3. For some rows the clone size is stated as once, few or many, or as a class when expanded; others skip it.

clone_size v_call cdr3_aa
- TRBV30 AWSALDLAF
once TRBV5-1 ASGTGTGDEKLF
once TRBV6-5 ASRGQINTEAF
once TRBV29-1 SANRGRETQY
- TRBV9 ASSVGVSRGANYGYT
once TRBV19 ASSMGQGASQPQH
- TRBV6-2/TRBV6-3 ASSTPGLAGPYEQY
- TRBV7-2 ASTTRVSQETQY
once TRBV18 ASSRPPGVSYEQY
- TRBV11-3 ASSQGGYNSPLH
- TRBV18 ASSPRLQGVVETEAF